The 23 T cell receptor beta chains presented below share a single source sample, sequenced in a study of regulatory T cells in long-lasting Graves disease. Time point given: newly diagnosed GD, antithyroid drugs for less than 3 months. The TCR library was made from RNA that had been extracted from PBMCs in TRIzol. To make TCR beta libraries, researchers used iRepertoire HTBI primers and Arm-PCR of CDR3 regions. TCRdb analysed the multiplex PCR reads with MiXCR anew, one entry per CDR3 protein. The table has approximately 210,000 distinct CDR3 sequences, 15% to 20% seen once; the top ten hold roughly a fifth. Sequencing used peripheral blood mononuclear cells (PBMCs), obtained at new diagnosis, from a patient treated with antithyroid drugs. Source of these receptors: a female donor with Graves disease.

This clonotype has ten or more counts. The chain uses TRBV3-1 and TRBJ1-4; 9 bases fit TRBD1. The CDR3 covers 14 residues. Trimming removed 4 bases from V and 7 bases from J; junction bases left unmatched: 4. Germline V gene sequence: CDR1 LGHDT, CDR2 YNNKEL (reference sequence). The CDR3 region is CASSLDRGGEKLFF. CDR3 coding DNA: TGTGCCAGCAGCCTCGACAGGGGGGGTGAAAAACTGTTTTTT. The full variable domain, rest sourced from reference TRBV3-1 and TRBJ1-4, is DTAVSQTPKYLVTQMGNDKSIKCEQNLGHDTMYWYKQDSKKFLKIMFSYNNKELIINETVPNRFSPKSPDKAHLNLHINSLELGDSAVYFCASSLDRGGEKLFFGSGTQLSVL.

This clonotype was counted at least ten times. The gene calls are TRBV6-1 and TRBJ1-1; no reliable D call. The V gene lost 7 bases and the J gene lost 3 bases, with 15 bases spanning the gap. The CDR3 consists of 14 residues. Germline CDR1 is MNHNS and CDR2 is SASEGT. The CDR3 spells CASNKLFGDTEAFF. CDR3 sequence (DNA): TGTGCCAGCAACAAGTTGTTTGGGGACACTGAAGCTTTCTTT.

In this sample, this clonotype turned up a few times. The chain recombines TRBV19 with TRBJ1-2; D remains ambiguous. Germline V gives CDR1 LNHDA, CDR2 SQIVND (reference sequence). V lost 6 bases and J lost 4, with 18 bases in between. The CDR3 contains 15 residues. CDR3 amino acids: CASSPGRLPIYGYTF. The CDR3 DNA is TGTGCCAGTAGCCCGGGGAGGCTCCCCATCTATGGCTACACCTTC. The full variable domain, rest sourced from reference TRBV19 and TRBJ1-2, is DGGITQSPKYLFRKEGQNVTLSCEQNLNHDAMYWYRQDPGQGLRLIYYSQIVNDFQKGDIAEGYSVSREKKESFPLTVTSAQKNPTAFYLCASSPGRLPIYGYTFGSGTRLTVV.

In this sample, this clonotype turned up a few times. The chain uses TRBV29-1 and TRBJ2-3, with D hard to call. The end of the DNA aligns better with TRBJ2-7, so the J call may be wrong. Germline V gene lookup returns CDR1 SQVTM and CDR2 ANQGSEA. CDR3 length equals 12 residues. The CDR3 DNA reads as TGCAGCGGTCAGGCGGACTCCTACGAGCAGTACTTC. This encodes CSGQADSYEQYF.

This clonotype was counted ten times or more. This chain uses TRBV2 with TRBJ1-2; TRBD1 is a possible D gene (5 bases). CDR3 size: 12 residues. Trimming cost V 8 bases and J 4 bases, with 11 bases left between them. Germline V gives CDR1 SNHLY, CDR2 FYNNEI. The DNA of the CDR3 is TGTGCCAGCCTAGGGGCCGCCTATGGCTACACCTTC. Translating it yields CASLGAAYGYTF. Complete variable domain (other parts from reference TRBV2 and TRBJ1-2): EPEVTQTPSHQVTQMGQEVILRCVPISNHLYFYWYRQILGQKVEFLVSFYNNEISEKSEIFDDQFSVERPDGSNFTLKIRSTKLEDSAMYFCASLGAAYGYTFGSGTRLTVV.

CDR3 sequence reads: CASSAEQGAGETQYF. CDR3 nucleotides: TGTGCCAGCAGCGCCGAACAGGGGGCAGGGGAGACCCAGTACTTC. The V and J genes are TRBV28 and TRBJ2-5; 9 bases align to TRBD1. In germline, CDR1 is MDHEN, CDR2 SYDVKM. After removal of 6 bases from V and 5 bases from J, the junction contained 10 bases not matched to a gene. There are 15 residues in the CDR3.

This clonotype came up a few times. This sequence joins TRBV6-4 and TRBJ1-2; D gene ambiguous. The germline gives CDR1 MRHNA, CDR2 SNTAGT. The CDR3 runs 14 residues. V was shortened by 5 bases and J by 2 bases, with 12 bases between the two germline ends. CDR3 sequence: CASSYLRQNYGYTF. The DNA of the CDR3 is TGTGCCAGCAGTTACCTTCGGCAGAACTATGGCTACACCTTC.

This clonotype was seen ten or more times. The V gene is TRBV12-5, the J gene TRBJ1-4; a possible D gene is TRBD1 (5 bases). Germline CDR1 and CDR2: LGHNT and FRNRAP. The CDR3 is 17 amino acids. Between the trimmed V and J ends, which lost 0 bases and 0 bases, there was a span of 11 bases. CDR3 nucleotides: TGTGCTAGTGGTTTGGTTTTTTCAGGGACAACTAATGAAAAACTGTTTTTT. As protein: CASGLVFSGTTNEKLFF.

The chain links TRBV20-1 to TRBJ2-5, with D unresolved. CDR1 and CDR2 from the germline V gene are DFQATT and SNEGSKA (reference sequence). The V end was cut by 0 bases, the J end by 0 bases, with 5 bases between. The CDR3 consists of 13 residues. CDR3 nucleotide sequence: TGCAGTGCTAGAGATCCATACCAAGAGACCCAGTACTTC. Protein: CSARDPYQETQYF.

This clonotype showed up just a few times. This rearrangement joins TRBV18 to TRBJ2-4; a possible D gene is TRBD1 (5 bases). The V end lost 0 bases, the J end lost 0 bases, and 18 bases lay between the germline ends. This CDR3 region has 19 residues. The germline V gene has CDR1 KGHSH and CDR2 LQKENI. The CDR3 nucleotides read TGTGCCAGCTCACCACCGACAGTGCAACGTTCATTAGCCAAAAACATTCAGTACTTC. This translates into CASSPPTVQRSLAKNIQYF.

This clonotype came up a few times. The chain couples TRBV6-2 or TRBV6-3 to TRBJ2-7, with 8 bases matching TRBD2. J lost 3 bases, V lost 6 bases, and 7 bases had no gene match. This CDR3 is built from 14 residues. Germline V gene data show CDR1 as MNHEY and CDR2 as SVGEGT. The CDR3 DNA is TGTGCCAGCAGCTCTAGCGGGTTTTACTACGAGCAGTACTTC. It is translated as CASSSSGFYYEQYF.

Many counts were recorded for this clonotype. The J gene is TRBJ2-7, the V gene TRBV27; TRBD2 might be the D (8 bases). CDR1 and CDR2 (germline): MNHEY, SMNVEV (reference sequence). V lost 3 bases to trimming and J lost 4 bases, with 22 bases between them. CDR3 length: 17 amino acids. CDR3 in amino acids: CASSLTGSKREPYEQYF. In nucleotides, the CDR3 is TGTGCCAGCAGTTTGACAGGGTCAAAGCGGGAGCCTTACGAGCAGTACTTC.

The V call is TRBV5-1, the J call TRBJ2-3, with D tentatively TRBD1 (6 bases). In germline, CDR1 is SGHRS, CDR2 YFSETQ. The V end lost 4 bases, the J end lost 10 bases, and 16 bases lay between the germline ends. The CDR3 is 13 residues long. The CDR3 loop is CASSPDSPRPQYF. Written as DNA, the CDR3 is TGCGCCAGCAGCCCGGACAGTCCCAGGCCGCAGTATTTT.

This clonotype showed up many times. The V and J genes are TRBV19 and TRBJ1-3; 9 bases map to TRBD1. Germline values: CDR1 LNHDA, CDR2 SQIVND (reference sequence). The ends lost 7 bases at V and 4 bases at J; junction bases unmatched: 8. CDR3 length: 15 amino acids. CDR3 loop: CASKPGQGSGNTIYF. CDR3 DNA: TGTGCCAGTAAACCGGGACAGGGATCGGGAAACACCATATATTTT.

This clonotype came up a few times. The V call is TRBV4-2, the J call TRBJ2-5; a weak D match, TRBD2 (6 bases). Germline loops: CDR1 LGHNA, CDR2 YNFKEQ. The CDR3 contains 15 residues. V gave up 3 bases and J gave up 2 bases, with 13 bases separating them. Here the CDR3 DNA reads TGTGCCAGCAGCCAGGAAACTAGCTTGCAAGAGACCCAGTACTTC. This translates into CASSQETSLQETQYF.

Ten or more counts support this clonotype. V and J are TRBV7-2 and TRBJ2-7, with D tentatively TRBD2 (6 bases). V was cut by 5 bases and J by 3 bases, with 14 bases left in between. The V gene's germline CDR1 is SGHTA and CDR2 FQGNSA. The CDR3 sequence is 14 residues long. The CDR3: CASSPKRAVYEQYF. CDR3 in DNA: TGTGCCAGCAGCCCTAAGCGGGCCGTCTACGAGCAGTACTTC.

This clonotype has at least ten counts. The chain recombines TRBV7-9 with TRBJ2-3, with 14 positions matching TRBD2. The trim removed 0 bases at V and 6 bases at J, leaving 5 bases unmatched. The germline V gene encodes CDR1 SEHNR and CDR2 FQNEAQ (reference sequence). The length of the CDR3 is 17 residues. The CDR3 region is CASSLARGLAGADTQYF. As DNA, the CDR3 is TGTGCCAGCAGCTTAGCGAGGGGACTAGCGGGAGCGGATACGCAGTATTTT.

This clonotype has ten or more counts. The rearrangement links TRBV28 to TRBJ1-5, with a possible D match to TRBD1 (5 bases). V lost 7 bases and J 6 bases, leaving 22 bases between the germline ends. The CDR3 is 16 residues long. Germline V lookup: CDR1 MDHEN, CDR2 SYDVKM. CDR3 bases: TGTGCCAGCACCCTCGGGGGGATTACAATGGGTCAGCCCCAGCATTTT. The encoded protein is CASTLGGITMGQPQHF.

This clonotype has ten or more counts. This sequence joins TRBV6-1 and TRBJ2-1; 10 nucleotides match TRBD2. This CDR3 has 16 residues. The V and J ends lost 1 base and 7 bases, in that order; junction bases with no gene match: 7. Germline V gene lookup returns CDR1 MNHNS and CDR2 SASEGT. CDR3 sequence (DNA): TGTGCCAGCAGTGAAGTGCCTAGCGGGGGCCTGAATGAGCAGTTCTTC. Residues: CASSEVPSGGLNEQFF.

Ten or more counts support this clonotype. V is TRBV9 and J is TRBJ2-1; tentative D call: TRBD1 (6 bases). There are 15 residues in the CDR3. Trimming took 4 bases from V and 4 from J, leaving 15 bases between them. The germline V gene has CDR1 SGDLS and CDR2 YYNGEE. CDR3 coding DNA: TGTGCCAGCAGCACAACAGGGAACAAATACAATGAGCAGTTCTTC. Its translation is CASSTTGNKYNEQFF.

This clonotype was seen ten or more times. In DNA form, the CDR3 reads TGTGCCAGCACCCTACGCCTAGGCTATGGCTACACCTTC. Translation: CASTLRLGYGYTF. V is TRBV28 and J is TRBJ1-2; D is uncertain. V gave up 7 bases and J gave up 4 bases, with 13 bases separating them. Germline assignment: CDR1 MDHEN and CDR2 SYDVKM. The length of the CDR3 is 13 residues.

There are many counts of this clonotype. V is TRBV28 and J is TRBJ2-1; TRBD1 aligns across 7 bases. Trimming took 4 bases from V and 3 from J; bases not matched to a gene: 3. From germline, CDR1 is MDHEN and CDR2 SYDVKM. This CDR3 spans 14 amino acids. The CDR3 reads CASSSTGNYNEQFF. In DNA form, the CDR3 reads TGTGCCAGCAGTTCGACAGGGAACTACAATGAGCAGTTCTTC.

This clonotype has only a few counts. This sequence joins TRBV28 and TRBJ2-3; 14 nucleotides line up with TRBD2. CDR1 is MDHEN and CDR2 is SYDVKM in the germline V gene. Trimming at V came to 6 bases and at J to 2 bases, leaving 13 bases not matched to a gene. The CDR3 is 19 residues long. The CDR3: CASREGTSGSPLPTDTQYF. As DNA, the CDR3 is TGTGCCAGCAGGGAGGGGACTAGCGGGAGCCCACTACCCACAGATACGCAGTATTTT.